This is a list of T cell receptor beta chains from one sample in a study of blood T cells in healthy people across ages. One entry per CDR3 protein, called by TCRdb with MiXCR from the 5' RACE reads. Seen here are fewer than 650,000 distinct CDR3 sequences, about 27% observed once, and the top ten hold approximately 3.7%. This same sample was also taken into another study, of T cells of mothers and their children.

The sequenced material came from blood. Source of these receptors: a boy aged 2 to 10 in good health. Each CDR3 is given with its conserved first and last residue.

NA	TRBV27	CAVQGVTGDSYEQYF
TRBJ1-3	TRBV12-5	CASGLGISWRARNTIYF
TRBJ2-7	TRBV21-1	CASRSPDEQYF
TRBJ2-5	TRBV6-5	CASSYWGRKTQYF
TRBJ2-2	TRBV7-9	CASSRMRGRTGELFF
NA	TRBV5-1	CASSSEPGLAGEQYF
TRBJ1-4	TRBV9	CASSATGVEEKLFF
TRBJ2-4	TRBV30	CAWIILRLAGIAKNIQYF
TRBJ2-1	TRBV14	CASSLGRSYNEQFF
NA	TRBV30	CAWRPAGLAGDEQFF
TRBJ2-7	TRBV7-2	CASSSFTYEQYF
NA	TRBV2	CASRAGIVVTQYF
TRBJ2-2	TRBV4-3	CASSLKIGLASGELFF
TRBJ2-2	TRBV7-7	CASRPAGTGELFF
TRBJ1-1	TRBV9	CASSAGPNVRAFF
TRBJ2-6	TRBV11-2	CASSPQPGQGFSGANVLTF